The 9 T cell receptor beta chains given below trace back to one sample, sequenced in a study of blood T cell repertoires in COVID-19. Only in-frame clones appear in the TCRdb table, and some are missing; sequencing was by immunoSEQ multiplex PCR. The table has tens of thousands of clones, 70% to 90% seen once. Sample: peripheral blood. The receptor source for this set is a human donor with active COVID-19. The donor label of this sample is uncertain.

The chain's CDR3 is CASSVGGGDYNEQFF. CDR3 sequence (DNA): TGTGCCAGCAGCGTAGGAGGGGGCGACTACAATGAGCAGTTCTTC. This chain uses TRBV9 with TRBJ2-1; 7 bases line up with TRBD1. Germline V CDR1 and CDR2: SGDLS, YYNGEE. V trimming: 0 bases; J trimming: 3 bases; junction bases outside the gene matches: 3. The CDR3 covers 15 residues.

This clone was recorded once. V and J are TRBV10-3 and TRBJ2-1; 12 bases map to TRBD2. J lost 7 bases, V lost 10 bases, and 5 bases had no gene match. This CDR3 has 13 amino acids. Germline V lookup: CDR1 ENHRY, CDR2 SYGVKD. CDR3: CATGLAGLNEQFF. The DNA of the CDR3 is TGTGCCACCGGACTAGCGGGACTAAATGAGCAGTTCTTC.

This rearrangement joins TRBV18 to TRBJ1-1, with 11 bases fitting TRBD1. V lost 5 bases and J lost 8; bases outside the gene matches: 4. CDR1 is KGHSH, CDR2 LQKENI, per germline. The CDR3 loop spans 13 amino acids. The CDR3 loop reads CASSTGQGVEAFF. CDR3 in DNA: TGTGCCAGCTCAACGGGACAGGGGGTGGAAGCTTTCTTT.

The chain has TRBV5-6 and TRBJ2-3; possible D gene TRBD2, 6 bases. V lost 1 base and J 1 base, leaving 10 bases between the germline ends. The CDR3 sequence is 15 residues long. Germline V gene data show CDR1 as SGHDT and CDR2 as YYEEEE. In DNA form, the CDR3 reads TGTGCCAGCAGCTTGTCGTGGGGGGGCACAGATACGCAGTATTTT. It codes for CASSLSWGGTDTQYF.

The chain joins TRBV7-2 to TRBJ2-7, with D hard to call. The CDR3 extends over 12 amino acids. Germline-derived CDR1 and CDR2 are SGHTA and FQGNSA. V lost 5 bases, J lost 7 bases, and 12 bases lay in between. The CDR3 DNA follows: TGTGCCAGCAGCCCGTTATCGCGAGAGCAGTACTTC. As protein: CASSPLSREQYF.

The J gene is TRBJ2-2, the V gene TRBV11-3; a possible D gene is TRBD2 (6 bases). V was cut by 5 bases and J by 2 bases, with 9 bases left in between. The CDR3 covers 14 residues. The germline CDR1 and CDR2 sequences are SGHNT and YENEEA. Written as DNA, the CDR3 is TGTGCCAGCAGCCAGGGAGGAAACACCGGGGAGCTGTTTTTT. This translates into CASSQGGNTGELFF. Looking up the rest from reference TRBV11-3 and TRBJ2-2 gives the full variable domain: EAGVVQSPRYKIIEKKQPVAFWCNPISGHNTLYWYLQNLGQGPELLIRYENEEAVDDSQLPKDRFSAERLKGVDSTLKIQPAELGDSAVYLCASSQGGNTGELFFGEGSRLTVL.

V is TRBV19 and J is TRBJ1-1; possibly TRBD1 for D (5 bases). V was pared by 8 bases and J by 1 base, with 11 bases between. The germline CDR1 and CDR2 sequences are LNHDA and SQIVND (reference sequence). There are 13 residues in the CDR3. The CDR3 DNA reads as TGTGCCAGTGGCAGGGTACAGAACACTGAAGCTTTCTTT. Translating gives CASGRVQNTEAFF.

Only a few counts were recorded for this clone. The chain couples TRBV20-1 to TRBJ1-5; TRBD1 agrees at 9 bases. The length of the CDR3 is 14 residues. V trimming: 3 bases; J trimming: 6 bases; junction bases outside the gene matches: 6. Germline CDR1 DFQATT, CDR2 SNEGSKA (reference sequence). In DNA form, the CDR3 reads TGCAGTGCTAGTCGGGGACAGGGTTTTCAGCCCCAGCATTTT. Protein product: CSASRGQGFQPQHF.

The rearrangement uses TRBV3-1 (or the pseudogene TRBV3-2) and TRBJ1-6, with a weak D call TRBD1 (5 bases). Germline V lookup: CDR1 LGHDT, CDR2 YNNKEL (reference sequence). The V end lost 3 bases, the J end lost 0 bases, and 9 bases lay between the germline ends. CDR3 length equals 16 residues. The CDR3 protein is CASSHRASSYNSPLHF. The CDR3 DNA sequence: TGTGCCAGCAGCCACAGGGCTAGCTCCTATAATTCACCCCTCCACTTT.